This TCR beta chain originates from a study of cytomegalovirus exposure and HLA in healthy donors. PCR was performed using 60 Vbeta and 13 Jbeta primers. Using immunoSEQ multiplex PCR, the repertoire was profiled, and TCRdb retains in-frame clones only, with some absent. The sample has about 140,000 clones, 78% seen once; the top ten hold about 2.5%. Germline-derived CDR1 and CDR2 are SGHRS and YFSETQ. Trimming removed 3 bases from V and 4 bases from J, with 8 bases in between. The CDR3 consists of 12 residues. V gene TRBV5-1 combines with J gene TRBJ2-7; D is undetermined. Sample: PBMCs. The receptor was isolated from a male donor in good health and CMV-seronegative. Here the CDR3 DNA reads TGCGCCAGCAGCTCCTATCAATACGAGCAGTACTTC. Translating gives CASSSYQYEQYF.